This T cell receptor beta chain was observed in a study of cytomegalovirus exposure and HLA in healthy donors. Trimming took 1 base from V and 9 from J; bases not matched to a gene: 3. The CDR3 spans 14 residues. Germline CDR1 and CDR2: MNHEY and SVGAGI. The PCR contained 60 Vbeta and 13 Jbeta primers. Sequencing used immunoSEQ multiplex PCR; TCRdb keeps in-frame clones, though not all of them. The sample has some 100,000 clones; around 83% are singletons. This TCR was recovered from a young man in good health and CMV-seronegative. Material for sequencing was PBMCs. The genes are TRBV6-5 and TRBJ1-6; TRBD1 matches at 7 bases. CDR3 sequence reads: CASSYLQGSSPLHF. The CDR3 DNA sequence: TGTGCCAGCAGTTACTTACAGGGGAGTTCACCCCTCCACTTT.